This TCR beta chain came from a study of response to subunit inactivated influenza vaccine. Comments on this clonotype: As yet, its antigen is unknown.

TCRdb passed the RT-PCR reads through MiXCR, listing each CDR3 protein once. This table holds 200,000 to 300,000 distinct CDR3 sequences, over 9% found once. Broader study findings: T cells newly recruited by each seasonal influenza vaccination are few, the authors suggested.

V gave up 4 bases and J gave up 3 bases, with 7 bases separating them. The CDR3 has 12 amino acids. Germline V gene data show CDR1 as MNHEY and CDR2 as SMNVEV (reference sequence). This TCR was sampled from a man between 50 and 59 years old who received an inactivated influenza vaccine. The genes are TRBV27 and TRBJ2-7, with D perhaps TRBD1 (5 bases). The source was non-naive T cells sorted from PBMCs, collected 14 days before vaccination. CDR3 nucleotide sequence: TGTGCCAGCAGTTCCGGACACTACGAGCAGTACTTC. This sequence encodes CASSSGHYEQYF.